What follows are 15 T cell receptor beta chains derived from one specimen sequenced in a study of CD8+ T cells in alopecia areata. The sample's treatment: oral pan-JAK inhibitor, 5-10 mg twice daily. In each case, RNA was isolated and then reverse transcribed into cDNA as the sequencing template. This table comes from immunoSEQ multiplex PCR, and its TCRdb copy is limited to in-frame clones, with some not included. The repertoire includes about 190,000 clones, about 60% of them detected once, and 10% to 15% sits in the top ten. The sample in question was CD8+ T cells sorted from blood, obtained at week 24, from a patient treated with tofacitinib. These TCRs come from a human donor with alopecia areata.

The gene calls are TRBV19 and TRBJ1-5; D possibly corresponds to TRBD1 (5 bases). V was trimmed by 6 bases and J by 2 bases, leaving 14 bases between them. Germline values: CDR1 LNHDA, CDR2 SQIVND (reference sequence). The CDR3 has 15 amino acids. CDR3: CASRGIRDGNQPQHF. The CDR3 DNA reads as TGTGCCAGTAGGGGAATCCGGGACGGCAATCAGCCCCAGCATTTT.

The chain recombines TRBV14 with TRBJ1-2; D possibly corresponds to TRBD1 (5 bases). This CDR3 region has 16 residues. Between the trimmed V and J ends, which lost 0 bases and 7 bases, there was a span of 18 bases. The germline gives CDR1 SGHDN, CDR2 FVKESK. DNA for the CDR3: TGTGCCAGCAGCCAAGATTCCAGGGTCACATCAAGTGGCTACACCTTC. This encodes CASSQDSRVTSSGYTF.

The chain links TRBV2 to TRBJ2-2; 10 positions match TRBD1. In germline, CDR1 is SNHLY, CDR2 FYNNEI. After removal of 8 bases from V and 7 bases from J, the junction contained 7 bases not matched to a gene. The CDR3 totals 14 residues. In DNA, the CDR3 is TGTGCCAGCCGGGACAGGGGATTGGACGGGGAGCTGTTTTTT. Protein sequence: CASRDRGLDGELFF.

The V gene is TRBV7-9, the J gene TRBJ1-2; 8 positions agree with TRBD1. This CDR3 is built from 14 residues. Trimming cost V 1 base and J 5 bases; bases outside gene matches: 3. In germline, CDR1 is SEHNR, CDR2 FQNEAQ (reference sequence). The CDR3 is CASSLGWTGYGYTF. The CDR3 DNA reads as TGTGCCAGCAGCTTAGGCTGGACAGGGTATGGCTACACCTTC.

J is TRBJ1-2 and V is TRBV25-1; D unresolved. The V gene lost 1 base and the J gene lost 8 bases, with 20 bases spanning the gap. The CDR3 is 16 amino acids. Germline V lookup: CDR1 MGHDK, CDR2 SYGVNS. The CDR3 region has the DNA TGTGCCAGCAGTGAATCCGATGAGGGAGTCCCGGGAGGCTACACCTTC. Translating gives CASSESDEGVPGGYTF.

CDR3 sequence reads: CASSYRPSGGQETQYF. DNA of the CDR3: TGTGCCAGCAGTTACCGTCCTAGCGGGGGACAAGAGACCCAGTACTTC. The rearrangement links TRBV6-5 to TRBJ2-5, with 10 bases aligning to TRBD2. V shed 2 bases, J shed 2 bases, and the junction held 5 bases outside the gene matches. The CDR3 loop spans 16 amino acids. Germline-derived CDR1 and CDR2 are MNHEY and SVGAGI.

This clone was seen only a few times. The chain uses TRBV29-1 and TRBJ2-7; maybe TRBD1 (6 bases). There are 16 residues in the CDR3. Per germline, CDR1 SQVTM and CDR2 ANQGSEA. V shed 7 bases and J shed 2 bases, with 24 bases lying between them. This CDR3 is CSADGIDRIFPYEQYF. DNA for the CDR3: TGCAGCGCAGACGGTATAGACAGGATTTTTCCCTACGAGCAGTACTTC.

In DNA, the CDR3 is TGTGCCACCAGCAGAGGGGGAACTCAGCCCCAGCATTTT. It yields the protein CATSRGGTQPQHF. The rearrangement links TRBV15 to TRBJ1-5; no clear D gene. The V end was cut by 1 base, the J end by 6 bases, with 7 bases between. Per the germline V gene, CDR1 is LNHNV and CDR2 is YYDKDF (reference sequence). This CDR3 has 13 amino acids.

The chain combines TRBV10-3 with TRBJ2-7; D is unclear. The CDR3 has 13 amino acids. The germline V and J ends were trimmed by 0 bases and 0 bases, with 3 bases remaining between them. CDR1 and CDR2 from the germline V gene are ENHRY and SYGVKD. The CDR3 loop is CAISESPSYEQYF. In DNA, the CDR3 is TGTGCCATCAGTGAGTCACCCTCCTACGAGCAGTACTTC.

This clone was detected a few times. The V call is TRBV15, the J call TRBJ2-2; 8 positions match TRBD1. The V and J ends lost 0 bases and 7 bases, in that order; junction bases with no gene match: 7. This CDR3 has 16 residues. Germline assignment: CDR1 LNHNV and CDR2 YYDKDF (reference sequence). The CDR3 DNA follows: TGTGCCACCAGCAGAGATAGGACAGGGCGAGGCGGGGAGCTGTTTTTT. Residues: CATSRDRTGRGGELFF.

The chain employs TRBV6-5 and TRBJ1-5; D is undetermined. Germline CDR1 MNHEY, CDR2 SVGAGI. Trimming cost V 0 bases and J 3 bases, with 6 bases left between them. This CDR3 region has 14 residues. The CDR3 region is CASSYSRFNQPQHF. The CDR3 coding sequence is TGTGCCAGCAGTTACTCGAGATTCAATCAGCCCCAGCATTTT.

The genes are TRBV4-1 and TRBJ2-7; TRBD1 might be the D (5 bases). Trimming cost V 0 bases and J 12 bases, with 18 bases left between them. The CDR3 spans 14 residues. CDR1 is MGHRA and CDR2 is YSYEKL in the germline V gene. The CDR3: CASSQDGAWQGWYF. DNA for the CDR3: TGCGCCAGCAGCCAAGATGGGGCTTGGCAGGGTTGGTACTTC.

The gene calls are TRBV7-8 and TRBJ2-3; 8 bases are shared with TRBD1. This CDR3 contains 21 residues. Germline CDR1 is SGHVS and CDR2 is FQNEAQ. V gave up 4 bases and J gave up 5 bases; unmatched junction bases: 26. CDR3 region: CASSYSRDRSSIGALGDTQYF. The CDR3 nucleotides are TGTGCCAGCAGCTATTCCCGGGACAGGTCCTCAATCGGAGCTTTAGGAGATACGCAGTATTTT. Full variable domain (outside the CDR3, taken from reference TRBV7-8 and TRBJ2-3): GAGVSQSPRYKVAKRGQDVALRCDPISGHVSLFWYQQALGQGPEFLTYFQNEAQLDKSGLPSDRFFAERPEGSVSTLKIQRTQQEDSAVYLCASSYSRDRSSIGALGDTQYFGPGTRLTVL.

The chain is built from TRBV29-1 and TRBJ1-1; tentatively, D is TRBD1 (6 bases). V was shortened by 4 bases and J by 8 bases, with 11 bases between the two germline ends. The germline CDR1 and CDR2 sequences are SQVTM and ANQGSEA. CDR3 length: 11 amino acids. The CDR3 DNA reads TGCAGCGTTGGCGGGACACAAGAAGCTTTCTTT. Protein sequence: CSVGGTQEAFF. Drawing the rest from reference TRBV29-1 and TRBJ1-1, the complete variable domain is SAVISQKPSRDICQRGTSLTIQCQVDSQVTMMFWYRQQPGQSLTLIATANQGSEATYESGFVIDKFPISRPNLTFSTLTVSNMSPEDSSIYLCSVGGTQEAFFGQGTRLTVV.

The chain combines TRBV4-1 with TRBJ2-2; TRBD1 aligns across 7 bases. V dropped 0 bases and J dropped 6; count of bases not matched to a gene: 4. This CDR3 has 15 residues. Germline CDR1 is MGHRA and CDR2 is YSYEKL. CDR3 coding DNA: TGCGCCAGCAGCCAAGAACAGGGGAGTCCCGGGGAGCTGTTTTTT. It yields the protein CASSQEQGSPGELFF.